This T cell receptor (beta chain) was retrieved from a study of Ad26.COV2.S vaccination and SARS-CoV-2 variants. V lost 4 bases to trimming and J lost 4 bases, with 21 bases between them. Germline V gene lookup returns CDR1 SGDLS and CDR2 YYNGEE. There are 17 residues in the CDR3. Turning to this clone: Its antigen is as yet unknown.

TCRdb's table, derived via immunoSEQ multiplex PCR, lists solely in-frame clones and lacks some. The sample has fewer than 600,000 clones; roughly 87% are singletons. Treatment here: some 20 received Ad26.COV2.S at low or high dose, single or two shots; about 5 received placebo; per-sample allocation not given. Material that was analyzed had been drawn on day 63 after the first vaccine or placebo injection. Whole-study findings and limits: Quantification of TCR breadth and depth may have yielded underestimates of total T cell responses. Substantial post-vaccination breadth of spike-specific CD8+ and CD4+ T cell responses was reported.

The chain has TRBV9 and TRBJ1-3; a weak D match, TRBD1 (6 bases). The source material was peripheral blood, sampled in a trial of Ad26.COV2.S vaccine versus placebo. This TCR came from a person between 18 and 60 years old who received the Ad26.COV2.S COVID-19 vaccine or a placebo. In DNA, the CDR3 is TGTGCCAGCAGCACCCGTGGGGGGGGCGCAGGGGGAAACACCATATATTTT. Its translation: CASSTRGGGAGGNTIYF.